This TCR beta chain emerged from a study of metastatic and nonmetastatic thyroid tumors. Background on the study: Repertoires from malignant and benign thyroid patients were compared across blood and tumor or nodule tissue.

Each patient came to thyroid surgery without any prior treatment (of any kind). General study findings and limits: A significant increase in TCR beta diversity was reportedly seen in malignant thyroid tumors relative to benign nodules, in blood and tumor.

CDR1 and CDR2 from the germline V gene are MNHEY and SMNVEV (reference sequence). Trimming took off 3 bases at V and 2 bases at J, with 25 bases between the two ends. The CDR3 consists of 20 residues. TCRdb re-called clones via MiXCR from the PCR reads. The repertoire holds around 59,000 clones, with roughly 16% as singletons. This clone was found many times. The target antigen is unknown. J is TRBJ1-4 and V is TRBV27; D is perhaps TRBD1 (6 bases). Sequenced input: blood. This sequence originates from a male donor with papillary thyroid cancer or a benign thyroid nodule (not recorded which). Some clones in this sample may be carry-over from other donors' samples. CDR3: CASSFEGGFRDATTNEKLFF. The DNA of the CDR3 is TGTGCCAGCAGTTTCGAGGGGGGGTTCCGGGACGCTACCACTAATGAAAAACTGTTTTTT.